The 9 T cell receptor beta chains in this list originate from one sample, sequenced in a study of T cell responses to AZD1222 COVID-19 vaccine. Profiling relied on immunoSEQ multiplex PCR, and the TCRdb table lists in-frame clones only, not all of them. The data hold around 120,000 clones, with 92% observed a single time. This material consisted of peripheral blood, taken on day 0 of AZD1222 vaccination. These receptors all stem from an adult in good health.

The V and J genes are TRBV5-4 and TRBJ1-1; D might be TRBD1 (5 bases). CDR1 SGHNT and CDR2 YYREEE come from the germline V gene (reference sequence). The CDR3 has 14 amino acids. Trimming took 2 bases from V and 1 from J, leaving 9 bases between them. The CDR3 region is CASSFDGGNTEAFF. CDR3 bases: TGTGCCAGCAGCTTTGACGGGGGGAACACTGAAGCTTTCTTT.

This clone is a singleton in its sample. J is TRBJ1-4 and V is TRBV6-5; D is possibly TRBD1 (6 bases). The ends were cut back, 11 bases at V and 6 bases at J, with 13 bases in the middle. Germline V lookup: CDR1 MNHEY, CDR2 SVGAGI. The CDR3 spans 12 residues. The CDR3 region is CAGRGGDEKLFF. The DNA of the CDR3 is TGTGCCGGACGAGGGGGAGATGAAAAACTGTTTTTT.

V and J are TRBV7-9 and TRBJ1-1; 7 bases map to TRBD1. Germline V gives CDR1 SEHNR, CDR2 FQNEAQ (reference sequence). J was trimmed by 5 bases and V by 1 base; bases with no gene match: 16. CDR3 length: 18 residues. The CDR3 DNA follows: TGTGCCAGCAGCTTAGGGAGGGCCGTTACAGGGGAACGGACTGAAGCTTTCTTT. Residues: CASSLGRAVTGERTEAFF. The variable domain in full, with the rest retrieved from reference TRBV7-9 and TRBJ1-1, is DTGVSQNPRHKITKRGQNVTFRCDPISEHNRLYWYRQTLGQGPEFLTYFQNEAQLEKSRLLSDRFSAERPKGSFSTLEIQRTEQGDSAMYLCASSLGRAVTGERTEAFFGQGTRLTVV.

This clone was recorded once. The genes are TRBV4-3 and TRBJ1-2; TRBD1 matches 7 bases. Germline CDR1 reads LGHNA; CDR2 reads YSLEER. The junction had 2 bases not matched to a gene; V was cut back by 4 bases and J by 3 bases. The CDR3 totals 13 residues. The CDR3 nucleotides are TGCGCCAGCAGCCTAGGGACAGACTATGGCTACACCTTC. Its translation is CASSLGTDYGYTF.

This clone came up a few times. The V and J genes are TRBV10-3 and TRBJ2-2; TRBD1 agrees at 7 bases. Germline V CDR1 and CDR2: ENHRY, SYGVKD. This CDR3 has 15 amino acids. Germline trimming cut 5 bases from V and 5 bases from J; bases unmatched to any gene: 8. DNA of the CDR3: TGTGCCATCAGTAAGACGACAGGGCTTACCGGGGAGCTGTTTTTT. Encoded protein: CAISKTTGLTGELFF.

This sequence joins TRBV19 and TRBJ1-2; D is unresolved. This CDR3 contains 13 residues. Germline loops: CDR1 LNHDA, CDR2 SQIVND (reference sequence). V lost 3 bases and J lost 4, with 9 bases in between. The CDR3 reads CASSMLSVYGYTF. DNA of the CDR3: TGTGCCAGTAGTATGCTTTCTGTCTATGGCTACACCTTC.

The chain carries TRBV5-1 and TRBJ1-1, with D perhaps matching TRBD1 (5 bases). From germline, CDR1 is SGHRS and CDR2 YFSETQ. The CDR3 length is 14 residues. The V end lost 0 bases, the J end lost 10 bases, and 16 bases lay between the germline ends. The DNA of the CDR3 is TGCGCCAGCAGCTTGGAGAGAGGAGGGGTAGCAGCTTTCTTT. This sequence encodes CASSLERGGVAAFF. Full variable domain (rest looked up from reference TRBV5-1 and TRBJ1-1): KAGVTQTPRYLIKTRGQQVTLSCSPISGHRSVSWYQQTPGQGLQFLFEYFSETQRNKGNFPGRFSGRQFSNSRSEMNVSTLELGDSALYLCASSLERGGVAAFFGQGTRLTVV.

The chain couples TRBV27 to TRBJ2-3, with no clear D. V lost 6 bases and J lost 2, with 18 bases in between. The CDR3 covers 16 residues. CDR1 is MNHEY and CDR2 is SMNVEV in the germline V gene (reference sequence). The DNA for the CDR3 is TGTGCCAGCAGAGTAGGGCCCTGGGAAGCCACAGATACGCAGTATTTT. Protein sequence: CASRVGPWEATDTQYF.

This clone was found once. The CDR3: CASSLALNSPYSGANVLTF. The CDR3 nucleotides read TGTGCCAGCAGCTTAGCGCTGAACAGCCCCTACTCTGGGGCCAACGTCCTGACTTTC. The chain is built from TRBV7-9 and TRBJ2-6; the D is unclear. CDR3 length: 19 residues. The germline V and J ends were trimmed by 0 bases and 0 bases, with 15 bases remaining between them. Germline lookup yields CDR1 SEHNR and CDR2 FQNEAQ (reference sequence).